A single sample is the source of the 31 T cell receptor beta chains below, sequenced in a study of persistence of HIV-infected CD4 T cells. Their specific antigens are unknown. Cells were stimulated with overlapping HIV-1 Gag 15-mer peptides. CD40L-negative CD69-negative CD45RO-high memory CD4+ T cells were sorted as populations depleted of antigen-responding cells. The libraries were made with immunoSEQ version 4 in survey mode. Assay used: immunoSEQ multiplex PCR; TCRdb lists only in-frame clones, some missing. This table holds 36,000 or so clones, approximately 85% found once. This specimen consisted of cultured CD4+ T cells from PBMCs, obtained from a patient who received antiretroviral therapy. Source of these receptors: an adult with HIV. The donor label of this sample is uncertain.

This clone is a singleton in its sample. This chain links TRBV6-4 with TRBJ2-3, with D unclear. Trimming took off 4 bases at V and 0 bases at J, with 8 bases between the two ends. CDR1 and CDR2 from the germline V gene are MRHNA and SNTAGT. This CDR3 region has 14 residues. CDR3 sequence (DNA): TGTGCCAGCAGTGCGGCGTTTAGCACAGATACGCAGTATTTT. Its translation is CASSAAFSTDTQYF.

This chain connects TRBV6-2 or TRBV6-3 to TRBJ1-6; D not certain. The ends were cut back, 6 bases at V and 0 bases at J, with 12 bases in the middle. This CDR3 has 16 residues. Per germline, CDR1 MNHEY and CDR2 SVGEGT. In DNA, the CDR3 is TGTGCCAGCAGCCGCCCAGCTCGCTCCTATAATTCACCCCTCCACTTT. As protein: CASSRPARSYNSPLHF.

The chain links TRBV7-2 to TRBJ2-7; D gene ambiguous. The germline V and J ends were trimmed by 3 bases and 1 base, with 7 bases remaining between them. The CDR3 is 13 amino acids. From germline, CDR1 is SGHTA and CDR2 FQGNSA. In nucleotides, the CDR3 is TGTGCCAGCAGCTTCAGCAATTCCTACGAGCAGTACGTC. The encoded protein is CASSFSNSYEQYV.

This clone was seen just once. The gene calls are TRBV9 and TRBJ1-1; D remains unclear. The V gene lost 3 bases and the J gene lost 5 bases, with 11 bases spanning the gap. The germline V gene has CDR1 SGDLS and CDR2 YYNGEE. The CDR3 is 13 amino acids. CDR3 region: CASSASGRTEAFF. The CDR3 DNA follows: TGTGCCAGCAGCGCCTCTGGGAGGACTGAAGCTTTCTTT.

V and J are TRBV30 and TRBJ2-5; TRBD2 matches at 8 bases. V lost 2 bases to trimming and J lost 9 bases; unmatched junction nucleotides: 11. Germline V gives CDR1 GTSNPN, CDR2 SVGIG (reference sequence). The CDR3 has 14 residues. As DNA, the CDR3 is TGTGCCTGGAGTACCGGTGCGGGGGGACCGGCCCAGTACTTC. It is translated as CAWSTGAGGPAQYF.

A word on this clone: In the same sample, other DNA sequences code for this CDR3. V is TRBV19 and J is TRBJ1-1; no definite D call. Trimming stripped 3 bases from V and 1 base from J, with 6 bases between. The CDR3 length is 13 residues. Germline CDR1 and CDR2: LNHDA and SQIVND (reference sequence). CDR3 DNA: TGTGCCAGTAGTATTCGGCAGAACACTGAAGCTTTCTTT. It specifies CASSIRQNTEAFF.

This clone is a singleton in its sample. The J gene is TRBJ2-7, the V gene TRBV7-3; 9 bases are shared with TRBD1. The CDR3 runs 14 residues. Germline trimming cut 3 bases from V and 5 bases from J; bases unmatched to any gene: 5. The germline V gene has CDR1 SGHTA and CDR2 FQGTGA. The CDR3 DNA reads as TGTGCCAGCAGCTTGACAGGGGGTTCCAACGAGCAGTACTTC. Translating gives CASSLTGGSNEQYF.

The chain is built from TRBV15 and TRBJ1-3; 9 bases align to TRBD1. Looked up from germline, CDR1 is LNHNV and CDR2 is YYDKDF (reference sequence). The CDR3 totals 17 residues. With V trimmed by 2 bases and J by 2 bases, 7 bases remained unmatched. Here the CDR3 reads CATSRPPGQGAGNTIYF. The CDR3 region has the DNA TGTGCCACCAGCAGACCGCCGGGACAGGGAGCTGGAAACACCATATATTTT.

The V call is TRBV3-1 (or the pseudogene TRBV3-2), the J call TRBJ2-7, with 8 bases identical to TRBD1. The CDR3 consists of 15 residues. Trimming at V came to 5 bases and at J to 4 bases, leaving 10 bases not matched to a gene. CDR1 and CDR2 (germline): LGHDT, YNNKEL (reference sequence). CDR3 loop: CASSYTGTGLYEQYF. The CDR3 DNA sequence: TGTGCCAGCAGCTACACCGGGACAGGACTTTACGAGCAGTACTTC.

This chain uses TRBV6-5 with TRBJ2-7, with D perhaps matching TRBD2 (5 bases). CDR1 is MNHEY and CDR2 is SVGAGI in the germline V gene. The CDR3 runs to 15 residues. V lost 1 base and J lost 4, with 14 bases in between. DNA of the CDR3: TGTGCCAGCAGTTACTTAAAGGGCAGGACTTACGAGCAGTACGTC. This sequence encodes CASSYLKGRTYEQYV.

This sequence joins TRBV3-1 (or the pseudogene TRBV3-2) and TRBJ2-7, with 10 bases matching TRBD1. The germline CDR1 and CDR2 sequences are LGHDT and YNNKEL (reference sequence). The ends lost 1 base at V and 2 bases at J; junction bases unmatched: 2. CDR3 length: 15 residues. This CDR3 reads CASSQGGTGAYEQYV. For the CDR3, the DNA is TGTGCCAGCAGCCAAGGCGGGACAGGGGCCTACGAGCAGTACGTC.

The chain recombines TRBV7-3 with TRBJ1-1, with a weak D call TRBD1 (6 bases). The V end was cut by 10 bases, the J end by 0 bases, with 18 bases between. CDR1 is SGHTA, CDR2 FQGTGA, per germline. The CDR3 has 15 amino acids. The CDR3 nucleotides read TGTGCCACCCGTCCGGGACACCTTATGAACACTGAAGCTTTCTTT. The encoded protein is CATRPGHLMNTEAFF.

This clone appeared once. The chain carries TRBV9 and TRBJ2-7; TRBD2 aligns across 7 bases. This CDR3 spans 14 amino acids. Losses at the gene ends were 2 bases for V and 4 bases for J; bases not matched to a gene: 6. CDR1 is SGDLS, CDR2 YYNGEE, per germline. Here the CDR3 DNA reads TGTGCCAGCAGCGTTTCCGAGGGAGGGTACGAGCAGTACTTC. Translation gives CASSVSEGGYEQYF.

The chain joins TRBV6-5 to TRBJ2-2; D not certain. V was cut by 4 bases and J by 0 bases, with 12 bases left in between. Per the germline V gene, CDR1 is MNHEY and CDR2 is SVGAGI. This CDR3 is 16 amino acids long. The CDR3 sequence: CASSSLSITNTGELFF. CDR3 nucleotides: TGTGCCAGCAGTTCGCTCTCCATAACGAACACCGGGGAGCTGTTTTTT.

The CDR3 bases are TGTGCCACCAGCAGAGATCTAAGGGGCAGGGACTATGGCTACACCTTC. This gives the protein CATSRDLRGRDYGYTF. The gene calls are TRBV15 and TRBJ1-2; D may be TRBD1 (5 bases). V was cut by 0 bases and J by 3 bases, with 14 bases left in between. CDR3 length equals 16 residues. Germline V gene lookup returns CDR1 LNHNV and CDR2 YYDKDF (reference sequence).

Only one count was recorded for this clone. The V gene is TRBV11-3, the J gene TRBJ2-1; D is perhaps TRBD1 or TRBD2 (5 bases each). The germline gives CDR1 SGHNT, CDR2 YENEEA. The CDR3 covers 18 residues. Trimming cost V 5 bases and J 0 bases, with 20 bases left between them. The CDR3 region is CASSPGDWGIGSYNEQFF. CDR3 sequence (DNA): TGTGCCAGCAGCCCCGGAGATTGGGGGATCGGCTCCTACAATGAGCAGTTCTTC.

The gene calls are TRBV19 and TRBJ2-2; D remains unclear. The V gene lost 2 bases and the J gene lost 1 base, with 5 bases spanning the gap. In germline, CDR1 is LNHDA, CDR2 SQIVND (reference sequence). CDR3 length: 14 amino acids. The CDR3 DNA follows: TGTGCCAGTAGTATAAGTCTGAACACCGGGGAGCTGTTTTTT. Amino acid sequence: CASSISLNTGELFF.

About this clone itself: The same CDR3 also results from other DNA sequences found in this sample. This chain joins TRBV29-1 and TRBJ1-5; D is ambiguous. Trimming took off 4 bases at V and 5 bases at J, with 9 bases between the two ends. Germline values: CDR1 SQVTM, CDR2 ANQGSEA. The CDR3 has 12 amino acids. CDR3 protein: CSVGGGDQPQHF. In DNA form, the CDR3 reads TGCAGCGTTGGAGGTGGGGATCAGCCCCAGCATTTT.

This chain connects TRBV11-3 to TRBJ2-2; a possible D gene is TRBD1 (5 bases). Trimming took off 5 bases at V and 3 bases at J, with 7 bases between the two ends. This CDR3 has 13 residues. Germline values: CDR1 SGHNT, CDR2 YENEEA. CDR3 nucleotide sequence: TGTGCCAGCAGCGCAGGGTACACCGGGGAGCTGTTTTTT. This encodes CASSAGYTGELFF.

This clone has only a few counts. The chain combines TRBV5-4 with TRBJ1-1, with 7 bases matching TRBD1. CDR1 SGHNT and CDR2 YYREEE come from the germline V gene (reference sequence). Unmatched junction bases numbered 5, after V lost 2 bases and J lost 4 bases. This CDR3 spans 14 amino acids. Here the CDR3 reads CASSFQGVSTEAFF. The CDR3, as DNA: TGTGCCAGCAGCTTTCAGGGGGTCAGCACTGAAGCTTTCTTT.

In this sample, this clone turned up a few times. The chain combines TRBV3-1 (or the pseudogene TRBV3-2) with TRBJ2-1; TRBD2 aligns across 10 bases. The CDR3 runs to 15 residues. Germline trimming cut 4 bases from V and 10 bases from J; bases unmatched to any gene: 10. Germline V CDR1 and CDR2: LGHDT, YNNKEL (reference sequence). The chain's CDR3 is CASSPRLAGGGEQFF. CDR3 coding DNA: TGTGCCAGCAGCCCCCGACTAGCGGGCGGGGGAGAGCAGTTCTTC.

This clone is a singleton in its sample. This chain joins TRBV2 and TRBJ2-1; TRBD2 matches at 7 bases. J gave up 2 bases and V 6 bases, and 4 bases lay outside the gene matches. There are 14 residues in the CDR3. CDR1 is SNHLY and CDR2 is FYNNEI in the germline V gene. The CDR3 region is CASRPGLTYNEQFF. The CDR3 DNA sequence: TGTGCCAGCAGGCCGGGACTAACCTACAATGAGCAGTTCTTC.

The chain combines TRBV6-5 with TRBJ1-2; possibly TRBD1 for D (6 bases). Between the trimmed V and J ends, which lost 6 bases and 8 bases, there was a span of 19 bases. The CDR3 contains 14 residues. Germline-derived CDR1 and CDR2 are MNHEY and SVGAGI. CDR3: CASSRTTTGGGYTF. CDR3 nucleotide sequence: TGTGCCAGCAGCAGAACAACGACAGGAGGAGGCTACACCTTC.

CDR3 region: CSALGRGSGDTQYF. DNA of the CDR3: TGCAGCGCCCTGGGCCGGGGGTCCGGAGATACGCAGTATTTT. The chain couples TRBV29-1 to TRBJ2-3; D may be TRBD2 (6 bases). V was clipped by 7 bases and J by 5 bases, with 19 bases between them. Germline V gene data show CDR1 as SQVTM and CDR2 as ANQGSEA. The CDR3 is 14 residues long.

The chain has TRBV3-1 (or the pseudogene TRBV3-2) and TRBJ1-4, with D possibly TRBD1 on 5 matching bases. CDR1 LGHDT and CDR2 YNNKEL come from the germline V gene (reference sequence). CDR3 length: 14 residues. Trimming left V 3 bases short and J 10 bases short, with 15 bases between. CDR3 nucleotide sequence: TGTGCCAGCAGCCAGGCGGGGCAGGGAGGAAAACTGTTTTTT. Protein sequence: CASSQAGQGGKLFF.

The gene calls are TRBV6-5 and TRBJ2-3; 7 nucleotides align to TRBD1. V trimming: 7 bases; J trimming: 0 bases; junction bases outside the gene matches: 7. CDR1 MNHEY and CDR2 SVGAGI come from the germline V gene. The CDR3 loop spans 15 amino acids. The CDR3 here is CASKDRFSSTDTQYF. The DNA for the CDR3 is TGTGCCAGCAAGGACAGGTTTTCTAGCACAGATACGCAGTATTTT.

The chain links TRBV30 to TRBJ2-7, with D maybe TRBD1 (5 bases). The CDR3 spans 12 residues. With 5 bases removed from V and 3 bases from J, the gap between germline ends came to 11 bases. The germline gives CDR1 GTSNPN, CDR2 SVGIG (reference sequence). The CDR3 DNA reads TGTGCCTGGGGCTCAGGGCTCTACGAGCAGTACGTC. It codes for CAWGSGLYEQYV.

The chain carries TRBV19 and TRBJ1-5, with D possibly TRBD1 on 5 matching bases. This CDR3 has 13 residues. V gave up 6 bases and J gave up 5 bases, with 11 bases separating them. Germline V gene lookup returns CDR1 LNHDA and CDR2 SQIVND (reference sequence). The CDR3 DNA sequence: TGTGCCAGTAGCTTTGACAGATATCAGCCCCAGCATTTT. As protein: CASSFDRYQPQHF.

The V and J genes are TRBV10-3 and TRBJ2-2; a possible D gene is TRBD2 (7 bases). The CDR3 sequence is 17 residues long. CDR1 ENHRY and CDR2 SYGVKD come from the germline V gene. The V end was cut by 5 bases, the J end by 1 base, with 17 bases between. CDR3 sequence reads: CAISKRGGRENTGELFF. The CDR3 coding sequence is TGTGCCATCAGTAAAAGGGGGGGGCGAGAGAACACCGGGGAGCTGTTTTTT.

This clone was picked up a small number of times. The chain uses TRBV11-1 and TRBJ2-1; 8 nucleotides line up with TRBD1. J lost 7 bases, V lost 5 bases, and 10 bases had no gene match. Germline V lookup: CDR1 SGHAT, CDR2 FQDESV (reference sequence). CDR3 size: 15 residues. Here the CDR3 DNA reads TGTGCCAGCAGCCCCCGGACAGGGTCGGTAAATGAGCAGTTCTTC. As protein: CASSPRTGSVNEQFF. The entire variable domain, with the rest obtained from reference TRBV11-1 and TRBJ2-1, is as follows: EAEVAQSPRYKITEKSQAVAFWCDPISGHATLYWYRQILGQGPELLVQFQDESVVDDSQLPKDRFSAERLKGVDSTLKIQPAELGDSAMYLCASSPRTGSVNEQFFGPGTRLTVL.

This clone came up once. This CDR3 reads CASSLAGTGDSPLHF. The CDR3 DNA sequence: TGCGCCAGCAGCTTGGCCGGGACAGGGGATTCACCCCTCCACTTT. The chain joins TRBV5-1 to TRBJ1-6; 10 nucleotides line up with TRBD1. CDR3 length: 15 residues. V dropped 0 bases and J dropped 8; count of bases not matched to a gene: 2. Germline values: CDR1 SGHRS, CDR2 YFSETQ.